This TCR beta chain was sequenced in a study of blood T cell repertoires in COVID-19. Study details: The samples span acute and convalescent COVID-19 from the United States, Italy and Spain.

Assay used: immunoSEQ multiplex PCR; TCRdb lists only in-frame clones, some missing. The sample lists around 83,000 clones; around 86% were seen once. The material sequenced was peripheral blood. This receptor was taken from a man older than 75 with active or convalescent COVID-19.

The CDR3 region is CASSLDLSDTQYF. The CDR3, as DNA: TGCGCCAGCAGCTTGGATCTATCAGATACGCAGTATTTT. The rearrangement joins TRBV5-1 to TRBJ2-3; no clear D gene. With 0 bases removed from V and 4 bases from J, the gap between germline ends came to 6 bases. The CDR3 contains 13 residues. CDR1 SGHRS and CDR2 YFSETQ come from the germline V gene.